Sequencing of this TCR beta chain was carried out in a study of T cell changes during pregnancy in multiple sclerosis. This clone showed up just once. V lost 4 bases to trimming and J lost 6 bases, with 19 bases between them. The CDR3 consists of 15 residues. CDR1 is SGHNT and CDR2 is YENEEA in the germline V gene. The method was immunoSEQ multiplex PCR; TCRdb's version includes in-frame clones alone and lacks a portion of them. The sample has 80,000 to 100,000 clones; roughly 92% are singletons. V is TRBV11-3 and J is TRBJ2-7; D is perhaps TRBD1 (6 bases). This TCR was sampled from a female donor with multiple sclerosis, enrolled in a pregnancy study. The sample consisted of peripheral blood, taken after pregnancy. The CDR3 sequence: CASSSGVGARGEQYF. For the CDR3, the DNA is TGTGCCAGCAGCTCAGGGGTGGGGGCAAGAGGCGAGCAGTACTTC.